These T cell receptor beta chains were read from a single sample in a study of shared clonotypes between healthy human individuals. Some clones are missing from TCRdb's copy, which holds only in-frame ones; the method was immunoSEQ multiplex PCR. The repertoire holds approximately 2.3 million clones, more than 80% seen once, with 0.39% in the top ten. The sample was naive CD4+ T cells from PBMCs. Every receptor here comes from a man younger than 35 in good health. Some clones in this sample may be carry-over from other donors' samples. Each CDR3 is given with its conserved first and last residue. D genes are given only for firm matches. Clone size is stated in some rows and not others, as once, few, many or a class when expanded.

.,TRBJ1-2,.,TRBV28,TGTGCCAGCAGTTTACTGAGTAGCTACACCTTC,CASSLLSSYTF
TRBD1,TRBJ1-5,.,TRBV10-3,TGTGCCATCAGACAGGGGGACAATCAGCCCCAGCATTTT,CAIRQGDNQPQHF
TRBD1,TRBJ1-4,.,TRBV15,TGTGCCACCGGGCGGACAGGGGTCGAAAAACTGTTTTTT,CATGRTGVEKLFF
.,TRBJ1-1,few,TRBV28,TGTGCCAGCAGTTTATCGGACACTGAAGCTTTCTTT,CASSLSDTEAFF
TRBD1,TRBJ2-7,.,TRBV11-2,TGTGCCAGCAGCCCGGACAGGGGGCCTTCCGACGAGCAGTACTTC,CASSPDRGPSDEQYF
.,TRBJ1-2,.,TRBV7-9,TGTGCCAGCAGTCACTTAGCGGGATCGGGGTACCCGTATGGCTACACCTTC,CASSHLAGSGYPYGYTF
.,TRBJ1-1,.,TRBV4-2,TGTGCCAGCAGCTCCCACCCGCGGGCTGGGAACACTGAAGCTTTCTTT,CASSSHPRAGNTEAFF
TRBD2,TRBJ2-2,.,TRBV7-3,TGTGCCAGCAGCCCCAGCCTAGCGGTGGCGAACACCGGGGAGCTGTTTTTT,CASSPSLAVANTGELFF
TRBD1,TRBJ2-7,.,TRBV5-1,TGCGCCAGCAGCGGGGACAGGGCGACCTACGAGCAGTACTTC,CASSGDRATYEQYF
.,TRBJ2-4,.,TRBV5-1,TGCGCCAGCAGCGAAGCGGGAGCCAAAAACATTCAGTACTTC,CASSEAGAKNIQYF
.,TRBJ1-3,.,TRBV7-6,TGTGCCAGCAGCTTATCATGGGACGCCGGAAACACCATATATTTT,CASSLSWDAGNTIYF
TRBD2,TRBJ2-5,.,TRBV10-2,TGCGCCAGCAGTGAGTCGAGATTTGCGGGAGGATGGGAGACCCAGTACTTC,CASSESRFAGGWETQYF
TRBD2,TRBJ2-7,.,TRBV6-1,TGTGCCAGCAGCGAGGGACTAGCGGGAGTCTACGAGCAGTACTTC,CASSEGLAGVYEQYF
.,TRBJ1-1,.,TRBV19,TGTGCCAGTAGTATGGGGACGGACCCCCGGGAAGCTTTCTTT,CASSMGTDPREAFF